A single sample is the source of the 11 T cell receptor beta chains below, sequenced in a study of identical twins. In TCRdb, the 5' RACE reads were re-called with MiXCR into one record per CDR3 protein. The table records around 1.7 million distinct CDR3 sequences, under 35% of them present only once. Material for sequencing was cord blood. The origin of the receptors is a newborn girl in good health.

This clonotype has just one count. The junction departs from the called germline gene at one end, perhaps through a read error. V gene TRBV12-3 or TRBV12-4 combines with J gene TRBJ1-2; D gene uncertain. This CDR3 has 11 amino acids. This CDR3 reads CASSDGYGHTF. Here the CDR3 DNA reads TGTGCCAGCAGTGACGGGTATGGCCACACCTTC.

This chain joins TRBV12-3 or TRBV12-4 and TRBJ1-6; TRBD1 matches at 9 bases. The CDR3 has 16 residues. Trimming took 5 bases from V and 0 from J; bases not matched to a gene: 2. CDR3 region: CASSVDRGSYNSPLHF. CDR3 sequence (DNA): TGTGCCAGCAGTGTGGACAGGGGCTCCTATAATTCACCCCTCCACTTT.

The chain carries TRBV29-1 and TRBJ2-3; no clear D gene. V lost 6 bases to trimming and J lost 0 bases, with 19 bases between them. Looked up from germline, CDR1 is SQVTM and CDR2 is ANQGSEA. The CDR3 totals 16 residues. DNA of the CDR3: TGCAGCGTAAGCATACGAGGCAGCTTTAGCACAGATACGCAGTATTTT. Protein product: CSVSIRGSFSTDTQYF.

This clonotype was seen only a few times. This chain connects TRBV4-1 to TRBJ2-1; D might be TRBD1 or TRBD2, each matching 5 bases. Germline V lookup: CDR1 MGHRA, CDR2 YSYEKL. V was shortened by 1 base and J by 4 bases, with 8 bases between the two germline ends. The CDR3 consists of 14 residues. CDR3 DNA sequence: TGCGCCAGCAGCCAAGCAGAGGGGTACAATGAGCAGTTCTTC. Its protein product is CASSQAEGYNEQFF.

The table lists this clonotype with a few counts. The CDR3 DNA reads as TGTGCCAGCAGTGAATTAAGCAGAACAGGGAACTATGGCTACACCTTC. Protein product: CASSELSRTGNYGYTF. The chain joins TRBV25-1 to TRBJ1-2; a weak D match, TRBD1 (6 bases). From germline, CDR1 is MGHDK and CDR2 SYGVNS. The CDR3 is made up of 16 amino acids. V dropped 1 base and J dropped 2 bases, with 14 bases sitting between them.

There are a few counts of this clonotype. The CDR3 sequence is CASSQEVRLAGVNEQFF. For the CDR3, the DNA is TGTGCCAGCAGCCAAGAGGTACGTCTAGCGGGTGTCAATGAGCAGTTCTTC. The chain carries TRBV4-2 and TRBJ2-1; 8 bases line up with TRBD2. Germline CDR1 LGHNA, CDR2 YNFKEQ. CDR3 length: 17 residues. Losses at the gene ends were 0 bases for V and 6 bases for J; bases not matched to a gene: 10.

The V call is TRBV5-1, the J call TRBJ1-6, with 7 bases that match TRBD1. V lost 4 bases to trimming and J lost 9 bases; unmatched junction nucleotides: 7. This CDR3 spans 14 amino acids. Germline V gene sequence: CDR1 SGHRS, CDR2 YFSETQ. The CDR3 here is CASSPGQTGSPLHF. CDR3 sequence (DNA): TGCGCCAGCAGCCCGGGACAGACGGGTTCACCCCTCCACTTT.

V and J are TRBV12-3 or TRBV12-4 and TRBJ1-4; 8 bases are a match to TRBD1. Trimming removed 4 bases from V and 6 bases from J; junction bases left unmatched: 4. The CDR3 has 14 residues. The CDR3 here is CASSSDREDEKLFF. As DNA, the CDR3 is TGTGCCAGCAGTTCGGACAGGGAAGATGAAAAACTGTTTTTT.

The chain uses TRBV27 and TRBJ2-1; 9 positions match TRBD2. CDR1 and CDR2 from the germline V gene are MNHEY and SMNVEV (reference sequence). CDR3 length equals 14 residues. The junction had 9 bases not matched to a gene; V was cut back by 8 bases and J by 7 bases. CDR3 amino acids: CASEASSGANEQFF. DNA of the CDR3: TGTGCCAGCGAGGCCTCTAGCGGGGCTAATGAGCAGTTCTTC.

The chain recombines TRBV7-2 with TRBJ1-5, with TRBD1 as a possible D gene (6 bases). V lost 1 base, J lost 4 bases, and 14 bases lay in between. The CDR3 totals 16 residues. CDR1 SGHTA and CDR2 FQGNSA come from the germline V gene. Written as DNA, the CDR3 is TGTGCCAGCAGCTTAGGGCACAGGGTTGGGAATCAGCCCCAGCATTTT. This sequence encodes CASSLGHRVGNQPQHF.

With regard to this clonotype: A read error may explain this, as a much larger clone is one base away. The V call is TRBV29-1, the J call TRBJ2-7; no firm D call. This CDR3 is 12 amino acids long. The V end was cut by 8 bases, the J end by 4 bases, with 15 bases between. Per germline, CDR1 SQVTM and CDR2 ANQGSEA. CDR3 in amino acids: CSIVGPPYEQYF. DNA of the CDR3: TGCAGCATTGTTGGGCCGCCTTACGAGCAGTACTTC.